This T cell receptor (beta chain) was identified during a study of blood T cells in healthy people across ages. Broader study findings: Naive CD4+ cells and diversity were both higher in long-lived donors than in aged donors.

A J-beta primer mix and a sample-barcoded 5' primer were used in a second PCR of roughly 7 to 12 cycles. TCRdb recomputed calls from the 5' RACE reads with MiXCR, one row per CDR3 protein. The sample records about 680,000 distinct CDR3 sequences, roughly 49% being singletons. The individuals who served as donors were healthy Caucasians living in Russia, aged roughly 6 to 95. Points on this clonotype: As yet, its antigen is unknown.

CDR3 size: 10 residues. Germline CDR1 reads DFQATT; CDR2 reads SNEGSKA (reference sequence). V was pared by 6 bases and J by 9 bases, with 9 bases between. Source material: blood. The chain has TRBV20-1 and TRBJ2-4; D unclear. The source is a woman in her sixties in good health. The CDR3 DNA sequence: TGCAGTGCCCCCCTCGGCATTCAGTACTTC. This gives the protein CSAPLGIQYF.